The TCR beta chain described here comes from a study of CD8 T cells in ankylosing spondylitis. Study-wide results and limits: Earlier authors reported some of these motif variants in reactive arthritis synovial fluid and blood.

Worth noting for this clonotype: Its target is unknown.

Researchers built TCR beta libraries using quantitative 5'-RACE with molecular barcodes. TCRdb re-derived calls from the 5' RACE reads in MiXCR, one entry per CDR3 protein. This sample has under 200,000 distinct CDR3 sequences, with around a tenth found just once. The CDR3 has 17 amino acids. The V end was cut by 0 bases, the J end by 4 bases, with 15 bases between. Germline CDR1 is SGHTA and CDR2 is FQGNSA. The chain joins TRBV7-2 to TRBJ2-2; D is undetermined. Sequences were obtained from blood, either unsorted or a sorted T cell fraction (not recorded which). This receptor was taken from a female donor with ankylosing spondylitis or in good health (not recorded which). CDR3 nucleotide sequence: TGTGCCAGCAGCTTAGCGGCGACCCCCCCGAGCACCGGGGAGCTGTTTTTT. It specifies CASSLAATPPSTGELFF.